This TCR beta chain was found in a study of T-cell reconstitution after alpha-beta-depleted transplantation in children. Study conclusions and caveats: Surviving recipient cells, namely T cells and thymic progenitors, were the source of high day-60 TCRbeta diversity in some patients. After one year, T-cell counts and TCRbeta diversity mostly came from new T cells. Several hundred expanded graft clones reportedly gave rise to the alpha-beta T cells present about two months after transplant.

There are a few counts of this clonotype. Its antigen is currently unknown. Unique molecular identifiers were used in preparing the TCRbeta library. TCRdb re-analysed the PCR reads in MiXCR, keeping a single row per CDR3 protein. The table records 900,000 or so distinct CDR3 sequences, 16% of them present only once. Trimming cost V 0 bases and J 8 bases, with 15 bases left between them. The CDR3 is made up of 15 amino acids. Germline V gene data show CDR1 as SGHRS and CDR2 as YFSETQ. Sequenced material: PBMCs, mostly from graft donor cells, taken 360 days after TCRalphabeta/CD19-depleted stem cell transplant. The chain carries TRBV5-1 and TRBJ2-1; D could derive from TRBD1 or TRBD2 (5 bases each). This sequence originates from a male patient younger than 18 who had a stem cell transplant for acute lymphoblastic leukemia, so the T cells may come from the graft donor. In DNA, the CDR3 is TGCGCCAGCAGCTTGGTCCTAGTTGGGGGTTATGAGCAGTTCTTC. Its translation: CASSLVLVGGYEQFF.